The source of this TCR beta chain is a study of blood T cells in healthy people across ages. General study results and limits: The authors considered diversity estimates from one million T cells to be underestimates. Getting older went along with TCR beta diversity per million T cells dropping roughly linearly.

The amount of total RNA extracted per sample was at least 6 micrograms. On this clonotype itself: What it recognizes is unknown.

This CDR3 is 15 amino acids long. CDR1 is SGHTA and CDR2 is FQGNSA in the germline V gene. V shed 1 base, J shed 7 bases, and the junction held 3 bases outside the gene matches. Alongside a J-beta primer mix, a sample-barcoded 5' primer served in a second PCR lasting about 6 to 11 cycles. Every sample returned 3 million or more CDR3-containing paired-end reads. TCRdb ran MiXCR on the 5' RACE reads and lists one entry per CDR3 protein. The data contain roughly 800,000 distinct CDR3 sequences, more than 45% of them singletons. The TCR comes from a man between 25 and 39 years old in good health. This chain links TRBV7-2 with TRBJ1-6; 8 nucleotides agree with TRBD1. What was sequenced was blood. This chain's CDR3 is CASSLGTGINSPLHF. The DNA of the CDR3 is TGTGCCAGCAGCTTAGGGACAGGGATCAATTCACCCCTCCACTTT.